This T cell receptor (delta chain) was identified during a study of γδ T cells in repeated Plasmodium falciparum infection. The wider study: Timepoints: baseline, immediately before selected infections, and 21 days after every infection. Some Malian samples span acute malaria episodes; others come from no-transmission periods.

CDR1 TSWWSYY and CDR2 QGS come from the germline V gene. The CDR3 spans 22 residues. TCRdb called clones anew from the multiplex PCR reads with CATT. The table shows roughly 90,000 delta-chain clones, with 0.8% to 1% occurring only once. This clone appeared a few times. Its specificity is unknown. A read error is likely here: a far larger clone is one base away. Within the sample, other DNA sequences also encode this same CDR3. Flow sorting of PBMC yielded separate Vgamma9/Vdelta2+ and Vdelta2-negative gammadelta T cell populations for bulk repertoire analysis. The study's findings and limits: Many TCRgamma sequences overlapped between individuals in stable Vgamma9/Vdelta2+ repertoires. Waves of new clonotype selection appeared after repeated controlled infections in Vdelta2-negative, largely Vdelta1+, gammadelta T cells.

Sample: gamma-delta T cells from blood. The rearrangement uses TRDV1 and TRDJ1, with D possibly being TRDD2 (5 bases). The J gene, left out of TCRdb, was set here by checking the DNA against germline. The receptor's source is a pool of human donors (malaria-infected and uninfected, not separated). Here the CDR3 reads CALGDYHRPTYDWTGATDKLIF. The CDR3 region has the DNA TGTGCTCTTGGGGACTACCACCGCCCTACGTACGATTGGACGGGCGCCACCGACAAACTCATCTTT.